Listed here are 24 T cell receptor beta chains from one sample, sequenced in a study of quantifying T cell responses using KT2 cells. Study information: Reverse transcription used primers in the TCR alpha and beta constant regions.

The cDNA 3' end received a ligated oligonucleotide with a UMI. First-round PCR used around 4 cycles and beta primers RC1.1 and RC1.2 covering TRBC1 and TRBC2. TCRdb fed the UMI-ligation and nested PCR reads into MiXCR, producing one record per CDR3 protein. The sample lists 50,000 to 70,000 distinct CDR3 sequences, over 9% occurring once. The specimen was PBMCs spiked with cells of the T cell clone KT2. These receptors originate from a human donor.

The chain carries TRBV13 and TRBJ1-1; 9 bases are shared with TRBD1. Trimming cost V 5 bases and J 4 bases; bases outside gene matches: 5. This CDR3 has 14 amino acids. Germline CDR1 PRHDT, CDR2 FYEKMQ (reference sequence). The CDR3 DNA follows: TGTGCCAGCAGCACCGGACAGGGGAGCACTGAAGCTTTCTTT. Its protein product is CASSTGQGSTEAFF. Based on the CDR3 plus reference TRBV13 and TRBJ1-1, the full variable domain is AAGVIQSPRHLIKEKRETATLKCYPIPRHDTVYWYQQGPGQDPQFLISFYEKMQSDKGSIPDRFSAQQFSDYHSELNMSSLELGDSALYFCASSTGQGSTEAFFGQGTRLTVV.

This clonotype was seen a handful of times. V is TRBV11-2 and J is TRBJ2-1; tentatively, D is TRBD1 or TRBD2 (6 bases each). The CDR3 length is 12 residues. The germline V and J ends were trimmed by 1 base and 10 bases, with 8 bases remaining between them. Germline assignment: CDR1 SGHAT and CDR2 FQNNGV. CDR3 sequence: CASSLGRGEQFF. In DNA form, the CDR3 reads TGTGCCAGCAGCTTAGGGAGGGGGGAGCAGTTCTTC.

This clonotype has just a few counts. The CDR3 DNA follows: TGTGCCAGCAGTGGGGTTCTTGGCAATCAGCCCCAGCATTTT. Residues: CASSGVLGNQPQHF. The V call is TRBV6-2 or TRBV6-3, the J call TRBJ1-5; D gene unclear. V was trimmed by 5 bases and J by 2 bases, leaving 10 bases between them. Per the germline V gene, CDR1 is MNHEY and CDR2 is SVGEGT. The CDR3 loop spans 14 amino acids.

This clonotype was recorded a few times. V is TRBV7-9 and J is TRBJ1-2, with 8 bases identical to TRBD1. Germline CDR1 SEHNR, CDR2 FQNEAQ (reference sequence). The CDR3 loop spans 14 amino acids. With 1 base clipped from V and 3 bases from J, the junction kept 1 base outside the gene matches. This chain's CDR3 is CASSLGQGHYGYTF. Here the CDR3 DNA reads TGTGCCAGCAGCTTAGGACAGGGGCACTATGGCTACACCTTC.

This clonotype has a handful of counts. The rearrangement links TRBV20-1 to TRBJ2-3; 7 positions match TRBD2. The CDR3 has 15 amino acids. Germline V gives CDR1 DFQATT, CDR2 SNEGSKA (reference sequence). Trimming removed 0 bases from V and 5 bases from J; junction bases left unmatched: 8. CDR3 nucleotide sequence: TGCAGTGCTAGAGACCGCGGGGGAGTGATAGATACGCAGTATTTT. Protein sequence: CSARDRGGVIDTQYF.

This clonotype was seen repeatedly, ten times or more. The V call is TRBV20-1, the J call TRBJ2-7; D gene unclear. This CDR3 region has 13 residues. Per germline, CDR1 DFQATT and CDR2 SNEGSKA (reference sequence). V lost 5 bases, J lost 5 bases, and 16 bases lay in between. CDR3 DNA: TGCAGTGCTCCGCCTAGGGTAGTCGACGAGCAGTACTTC. It specifies CSAPPRVVDEQYF.

This clonotype has only a few counts. CDR3 DNA sequence: TGCGCCAGCAGTGACGGCAACAGGGCCCCAATTTATGGCTACACCTTC. Translation: CASSDGNRAPIYGYTF. The V and J genes are TRBV10-2 and TRBJ1-2, with a tentative D call TRBD1 (6 bases). V lost 3 bases and J lost 5, with 19 bases in between. Looked up from germline, CDR1 is WSHSY and CDR2 is SAAADI. The CDR3 loop spans 16 amino acids.

This clonotype was recorded many times. The rearrangement uses TRBV19 and TRBJ2-2; D gene unclear. This CDR3 contains 15 residues. Trimming stripped 3 bases from V and 4 bases from J, with 12 bases between. Germline V gene lookup returns CDR1 LNHDA and CDR2 SQIVND (reference sequence). CDR3 nucleotide sequence: TGTGCCAGTAGTATTCTGGGAAGTTCCACCGGGGAGCTGTTTTTT. Amino acid sequence: CASSILGSSTGELFF. The full variable domain, with the rest looked up from reference TRBV19 and TRBJ2-2, is DGGITQSPKYLFRKEGQNVTLSCEQNLNHDAMYWYRQDPGQGLRLIYYSQIVNDFQKGDIAEGYSVSREKKESFPLTVTSAQKNPTAFYLCASSILGSSTGELFFGEGSRLTVL.

This sequence joins TRBV14 and TRBJ2-1, with D hard to call. The germline V gene has CDR1 SGHDN and CDR2 FVKESK. The CDR3 has 13 residues. Trimming removed 0 bases from V and 12 bases from J, with 12 bases in between. For the CDR3, the DNA is TGTGCCAGCAGCCAAGATCTCGGGTACCGGCAGTTCTTC. It yields the protein CASSQDLGYRQFF.

This clonotype showed up just a few times. The CDR3 reads CSASSGIGTGELFF. CDR3 nucleotides: TGCAGTGCTAGTTCCGGGATTGGCACCGGGGAGCTGTTTTTT. The chain links TRBV20-1 to TRBJ2-2; D might be TRBD2 (5 bases). The V and J ends lost 3 bases and 4 bases respectively, with 12 bases between them. Germline CDR1 reads DFQATT; CDR2 reads SNEGSKA (reference sequence). The CDR3 is 14 amino acids.

This clonotype was counted only a few times. The chain is built from TRBV30 and TRBJ2-7; 7 bases are a match to TRBD2. CDR3 size: 13 residues. V lost 4 bases, J lost 2 bases, and 5 bases stayed unmatched. Germline CDR1 and CDR2: GTSNPN and SVGIG (reference sequence). CDR3: CAWTPAGAYEQYF. As DNA, the CDR3 is TGTGCCTGGACCCCGGCGGGAGCCTACGAGCAGTACTTC.

There are a few counts of this clonotype. The CDR3 region has the DNA TGTGCCAGCCAGACCTTCGCCAGGGAGCTCCCCTACGAGCAGTACTTC. Translating it yields CASQTFARELPYEQYF. The rearrangement joins TRBV6-2 or TRBV6-3 to TRBJ2-7; D may match TRBD1 or TRBD2 (5 bases each). The germline V and J ends were trimmed by 8 bases and 2 bases, with 22 bases remaining between them. Germline V gene data show CDR1 as MNHEY and CDR2 as SVGEGT. The CDR3 loop spans 16 amino acids.

This clonotype has only a few counts. V is TRBV29-1 and J is TRBJ2-5, with D hard to call. Germline loops: CDR1 SQVTM, CDR2 ANQGSEA. This CDR3 spans 10 amino acids. The V gene lost 5 bases and the J gene lost 5 bases, with 6 bases spanning the gap. The chain's CDR3 is CSVYRETQYF. The CDR3 DNA is TGCAGCGTTTATCGGGAGACCCAGTACTTC.

V usage is TRBV5-1 and J usage is TRBJ2-7; 12 nucleotides align to TRBD2. Germline CDR1 SGHRS, CDR2 YFSETQ. The CDR3 contains 16 residues. J gave up 4 bases and V 0 bases, and 5 bases lay outside the gene matches. The CDR3 reads CASSLAASGGAYEQYF. Written as DNA, the CDR3 is TGCGCCAGCAGCTTGGCGGCTAGCGGGGGGGCATACGAGCAGTACTTC.

The genes are TRBV2 and TRBJ1-5; 11 bases line up with TRBD1. V lost 5 bases to trimming and J lost 4 bases; unmatched junction nucleotides: 13. CDR3 size: 18 residues. From germline, CDR1 is SNHLY and CDR2 FYNNEI. The CDR3 is CASSLNLGQGVGNQPQHF. The CDR3, as DNA: TGTGCCAGCAGTTTAAACTTGGGACAGGGGGTCGGGAATCAGCCCCAGCATTTT.

V and J are TRBV12-3 or TRBV12-4 and TRBJ2-3, with a tentative D call TRBD2 (6 bases). The CDR3 is 12 residues long. The germline V and J ends were trimmed by 6 bases and 7 bases, with 11 bases remaining between them. CDR3 region: CASSTGTYTQYF. The CDR3 coding sequence is TGTGCCAGCAGCACCGGGACTTATACGCAGTATTTT.

The rearrangement uses TRBV6-2 or TRBV6-3 and TRBJ2-3; D is possibly TRBD2 (5 bases). The CDR3 has 13 residues. Germline V CDR1 and CDR2: MNHEY, SVGEGT. V shed 0 bases and J shed 6 bases, with 7 bases lying between them. The CDR3 DNA sequence: TGTGCCAGCAGTTACTCCGGGGTCGATACGCAGTATTTT. Its protein is CASSYSGVDTQYF.

This clonotype was picked up many times. The chain employs TRBV20-1 and TRBJ1-2, with no clear D. V was cut by 0 bases and J by 7 bases, with 12 bases left in between. Looked up from germline, CDR1 is DFQATT and CDR2 is SNEGSKA (reference sequence). The CDR3 is made up of 13 amino acids. DNA for the CDR3: TGCAGTGCTAGAGAGCTGGTCTCAGGTGGCTACACCTTC. Translation gives CSARELVSGGYTF.

The chain links TRBV20-1 to TRBJ2-5; D ambiguous. The CDR3 consists of 16 residues. V was cut by 3 bases and J by 5 bases, with 22 bases left in between. Germline values: CDR1 DFQATT, CDR2 SNEGSKA (reference sequence). CDR3 DNA: TGCAGTGCTAGCCCCGGCAGTTGGGAATATATGGAGACCCAGTACTTC. Protein sequence: CSASPGSWEYMETQYF.

This clonotype was seen a few times. The chain joins TRBV5-1 to TRBJ2-5; 9 nucleotides line up with TRBD1. The trim removed 0 bases at V and 2 bases at J, leaving 2 bases unmatched. The CDR3 has 15 residues. Germline lookup yields CDR1 SGHRS and CDR2 YFSETQ. DNA for the CDR3: TGCGCCAGCAGCTTGGGGGACAGGGAACAAGAGACCCAGTACTTC. This translates into CASSLGDREQETQYF.

This clonotype was found many times. The chain combines TRBV7-2 with TRBJ2-5; D gene ambiguous. V lost 5 bases and J lost 7, with 8 bases in between. Germline CDR1 is SGHTA and CDR2 is FQGNSA. This CDR3 has 11 amino acids. CDR3 in amino acids: CASSRTGTQYF. The CDR3 DNA sequence: TGTGCCAGCAGCCGTACGGGGACCCAGTACTTC.

Many counts were recorded for this clonotype. The J gene is TRBJ2-3, the V gene TRBV5-6, with 9 positions matching TRBD2. Losses at the gene ends were 1 base for V and 2 bases for J; bases not matched to a gene: 5. The CDR3 spans 16 residues. In germline, CDR1 is SGHDT, CDR2 YYEEEE. CDR3 sequence reads: CASSLRKRGDTDTQYF. CDR3 DNA sequence: TGTGCCAGCAGCTTGAGGAAGCGGGGGGACACAGATACGCAGTATTTT.

This clonotype appeared a few times. The V call is TRBV10-3, the J call TRBJ2-2; 7 positions agree with TRBD1. The CDR3 is made up of 14 amino acids. The germline V gene encodes CDR1 ENHRY and CDR2 SYGVKD. V was pared by 8 bases and J by 4 bases, with 7 bases of the junction left unmatched. DNA for the CDR3: TGTGCCATCGAACCGGACAGGTCCACCGGGGAGCTGTTTTTT. Translation: CAIEPDRSTGELFF.

The chain recombines TRBV20-1 with TRBJ2-7, with 7 bases lining up with TRBD2. The V segment lost 0 bases and the J segment 6 bases; nucleotides outside the gene matches: 5. The germline V gene has CDR1 DFQATT and CDR2 SNEGSKA (reference sequence). The CDR3 is made up of 13 amino acids. The CDR3 sequence: CSARERLASEQYF. In DNA form, the CDR3 reads TGCAGTGCTAGAGAGCGACTAGCCTCCGAGCAGTACTTC.